A selection of T cell receptor beta chains follows, all from one sample in a study of blood T cell repertoires in COVID-19. The repertoire was sequenced with immunoSEQ multiplex PCR; TCRdb's copy has only in-frame clones and lacks some. Of approximately 190,000 clones listed, roughly 79% were seen once; the top ten hold about 6.9%. Material for sequencing was peripheral blood. Receptors originate from a human donor with acute or convalescent COVID-19. The donor label of this sample is uncertain. CDR3s include the opening cysteine and the closing phenylalanine or tryptophan. The D gene is left open where the match is weak. For some rows the clone size is stated as once, few or many, or as a class when expanded; others skip it.

D gene | clone size | J gene | V gene | CDR3 protein | CDR3 DNA
TRBD1 | few | TRBJ1-5 | TRBV6-5 | CASKQGFQPQHF | TGTGCCAGCAAACAGGGGTTTCAGCCCCAGCATTTT
TRBD2 | . | TRBJ2-1 | TRBV7-9 | CASSSLRRPSGTYNEQFF | TGTGCCAGCAGCTCCCTCAGAAGGCCTAGCGGCACCTACAATGAGCAGTTCTTC
TRBD2 | once | TRBJ2-7 | TRBV18 | CASSPYSGTSYEQYF | TGTGCCAGCTCACCTTATAGCGGGACCTCCTACGAGCAGTACTTC
TRBD1 | few | TRBJ1-4 | TRBV30 | CAWGDRRLTNEKLFF | TGTGCCTGGGGGGACAGGAGACTGACTAATGAAAAACTGTTTTTT
. | . | TRBJ2-2 | TRBV2 | CASTTEPTGELFF | TGTGCCAGCACGACAGAACCCACCGGGGAGCTGTTTTTT
TRBD2 | few | TRBJ2-2 | TRBV6-6 | CASSPRGGATGELFF | TGTGCCAGCAGTCCCCGGGGGGGGGCCACCGGGGAGCTGTTTTTT
. | . | TRBJ2-3 | TRBV6-5 | CASRYSEWITDTQYF | TGTGCCAGCAGATATTCGGAGTGGATCACAGATACGCAGTATTTT
TRBD2 | . | TRBJ2-7 | TRBV11-2 | CASSSTSGSYEQYF | TGTGCCAGCAGCTCGACTAGCGGGTCCTACGAGCAGTACTTC
TRBD1 | . | TRBJ2-7 | TRBV11-1 | CASSPPGQTSYEQYF | TGTGCCAGCAGCCCCCCGGGACAGACCTCCTACGAGCAGTACTTC
TRBD1 | . | TRBJ2-2 | TRBV7-8 | CASSLGRRGPNTGELFF | TGTGCCAGCAGCTTAGGACGCAGGGGGCCGAACACCGGGGAGCTGTTTTTT
. | . | TRBJ1-2 | TRBV24-1 | CATSEGLYGYTF | TGTGCCACCAGTGAGGGACTTTATGGCTACACCTTC
. | . | TRBJ2-2 | TRBV6-5 | CASSRGLYSTGELFF | TGTGCCAGCAGCCGGGGACTCTACAGCACCGGGGAGCTGTTTTTT
. | . | TRBJ1-1 | TRBV7-2 | CASSLDLIYQSSNTEAFF | TGTGCCAGCAGCTTAGATCTCATATACCAAAGCTCTAACACTGAAGCTTTCTTT